This is a list of T cell receptor beta chains from one sample in a study of T cell repertoires in cytomegalovirus infection. From the reads, TCRdb called clonotypes with MiXCR, one entry per CDR3 protein. The table records hundreds of thousands of distinct CDR3 sequences, 20% to 25% of them present only once. Source material: CD8+ T cells from PBMCs. Receptors were obtained from a human donor in good health (CMV status not recorded). Some clones in this sample may be carry-over from other donors' samples. The CDR3 runs from the conserved cysteine through the conserved F or W. The D gene is left open where the match is weak. The size field is filled for only some rows; it gives once, few, many or a size class.

J gene,V gene,clone size,D gene,CDR3 protein,CDR3 DNA
TRBJ1-1,TRBV6-5,few,-,CASSYLMNTEAFF,TGTGCCAGCAGTTACCTTATGAACACTGAAGCTTTCTTT
TRBJ2-5,TRBV7-8,many,TRBD2,CASSLESGGAWETQYF,TGTGCCAGCAGCTTAGAAAGCGGGGGGGCCTGGGAGACCCAGTACTTC
TRBJ2-3,TRBV7-9,-,TRBD1,CASSVDRDPDTQYF,TGTGCCAGCAGCGTTGACAGGGATCCAGATACGCAGTATTTT
TRBJ2-1,TRBV7-9,many,-,CASIGREHYNEQFF,TGTGCCAGCATAGGAAGGGAACATTACAATGAGCAGTTCTTC
TRBJ2-5,TRBV7-9,-,TRBD1,CASSPSDRGRRKTQYF,TGTGCCAGCAGCCCTTCGGACAGGGGGCGCCGGAAGACCCAGTACTTC
TRBJ2-2,TRBV10-3,many,-,CAISGGGDTGELFF,TGTGCCATCAGTGGCGGGGGCGACACCGGGGAGCTGTTTTTT
TRBJ2-7,TRBV6-5,few,-,CASSQDILSYEQYF,TGTGCCAGCAGTCAGGACATCCTCTCCTACGAGCAGTACTTC
TRBJ1-1,TRBV29-1,many,-,CSVEGRGFEAFF,TGCAGCGTTGAAGGGCGAGGGTTTGAAGCTTTCTTT
TRBJ2-3,TRBV13,few,-,CASRPRDGGLISTDTQYF,TGTGCCAGCAGGCCCCGGGACGGCGGGTTGATTAGCACAGATACGCAGTATTTT
TRBJ2-3,TRBV20-1,-,-,CSARVTASTDTQYF,TGCAGTGCTAGAGTAACGGCTAGCACAGATACGCAGTATTTT
TRBJ2-3,TRBV6-2/TRBV6-3,-,TRBD1,CASSRDRMFFSTDTQYF,TGTGCCAGTTCCCGGGACAGGATGTTCTTCAGCACAGATACGCAGTATTTT
TRBJ2-1,TRBV20-1,-,TRBD2,CSARVGGGDNEQFF,TGCAGTGCTAGAGTCGGCGGGGGGGACAATGAGCAGTTCTTC
TRBJ2-1,TRBV13,-,-,CASSLYGSLYNEQFF,TGTGCCAGCAGCTTATATGGATCCCTATACAATGAGCAGTTCTTC
TRBJ2-7,TRBV4-1,-,-,CASSQGTPTNYEQYF,TGCGCCAGCAGCCAAGGGACACCTACCAACTACGAGCAGTACTTC
TRBJ1-6,TRBV4-3,-,-,CASSQVYRRSPLHF,TGCGCCAGCAGCCAAGTCTACAGACGATCACCCCTCCACTTT
TRBJ2-3,TRBV28,-,-,CASSPGGAALRDTQYF,TGTGCCAGCAGTCCTGGGGGAGCAGCCCTCCGAGATACGCAGTATTTT
TRBJ1-4,TRBV20-1,few,-,CSANPPGRPQEKLFF,TGCAGTGCTAACCCGCCCGGACGGCCCCAGGAAAAACTGTTTTTT